This paragraph reports one T cell receptor beta chain. The antigen this receptor binds is unknown. Per-base quality was not reported, and no clone a single base away is much larger than it. The protocol used for the library was the immunoSEQ multiplex PCR assay. TCRdb carries this immuneACCESS record with in-frame sequences only. Its versions omit some clonotypes, under half of them owing to an unresolved V gene in the studies checked, with the rest unexplained. In all, the sample holds fewer than 30,000 clones, and under 95% of those were seen once. Under 9.5% of the sample is taken by the ten largest. The germline V gene yields SGHRS for CDR1 and YFSETQ for CDR2. The CDR3 sequence holds 15 residues, the cysteine and phenylalanine included. CDR3 DNA only is kept here, 45 bases in frame from base 1. V gives up 0 bases and J gives up 0 bases, and the segment between their germline ends measures 8 bases.

The sample is drawn from a study of T cell changes during pregnancy in multiple sclerosis (dated by TCRdb to the late 2010s). Regarding the complete study: In women with multiple sclerosis, the researchers looked at how the T cell repertoire shifted as pregnancy progressed.

This TCR came from a female donor in good health, enrolled as a control in a pregnancy study. The source was CD8+ T cells from peripheral blood mononuclear cells, collected in the third trimester of pregnancy. The rearrangement joined TRBV5-1 to TRBJ2-3; the D gene is unclear. This receptor has the CDR3 CASSLVAPSTDTQYF. The DNA sequence follows: TGCGCCAGCAGCTTGGTGGCACCTAGCACAGATACGCAGTATTTT.